The rows below give T cell receptor beta chains drawn from one sample of a study of neurological immune-mediated disorders. TCRdb ran MiXCR on the 5' RACE reads and lists one entry per CDR3 protein. The sample lists approximately 80,000 distinct CDR3 sequences; approximately 6% were seen once. The sequencing sample was made of PBMCs. The receptors were sampled from a woman aged 55-69 years with multiple sclerosis. Each CDR3 is given with its conserved first and last residue. The D gene is left open where the match is weak. For some rows the clone size is stated as once, few or many, or as a class when expanded; others skip it.

abundance,d_gene,j_gene,v_gene,CDR3nt,CDR3aa
many,TRBD1,TRBJ2-7,TRBV4-2,TGTGCCAGCAGCCACCCGGGACAGCGCTACGAGCAGTACTTC,CASSHPGQRYEQYF
many,-,TRBJ2-2,TRBV21-1,TGTGCCAGCAGTAACAGGGGGTCGGGCACCGGGGAGCTGTTTTTT,CASSNRGSGTGELFF
many,-,TRBJ2-3,TRBV20-1,TGCAGTGCAAGGACGACCGGCACAGATACGCAGTATTTT,CSARTTGTDTQYF
-,-,TRBJ1-2,TRBV25-1,TGTGCCAGCTTGAATATCTATGGCTACACCTTC,CASLNIYGYTF
-,TRBD1,TRBJ2-7,TRBV5-6,TGTGCCAGCAGCATAGGACAGGGCTCCTACGAGCAGTACTTC,CASSIGQGSYEQYF
-,-,TRBJ1-5,TRBV7-9,TGTGCCAGCAGCTCCGACTATCAGCCCCAGCATTTT,CASSSDYQPQHF
many,TRBD1,TRBJ1-6,TRBV20-1,TGCAGTGCTGGGCAGGGGGAAGCCAATTCACCCCTCCACTTT,CSAGQGEANSPLHF
many,TRBD1,TRBJ2-5,TRBV7-9,TGTGCCAGCAGAGTACAGGGGGAGACCCAGTACTTC,CASRVQGETQYF
once,TRBD1,TRBJ2-7,TRBV20-1,TGCAGTGCTTCTCAGCCGGGGACAGGGATGGTTGGGTACGAGCAGTACTTC,CSASQPGTGMVGYEQYF
many,TRBD2,TRBJ2-2,TRBV25-1,TGTGCCAGCAGTCTGGGGGGGTATTACACCGGGGAGCTGTTTTTT,CASSLGGYYTGELFF
many,-,TRBJ1-2,TRBV7-9,TGTGCCACCCCCGCAGCCTATGGCTACACCTTC,CATPAAYGYTF
many,TRBD1,TRBJ2-5,TRBV7-9,TGTGCCAGCAGCTTAGGGTCGACAGGGTTGGAGACCCAGTACTTC,CASSLGSTGLETQYF
many,-,TRBJ2-3,TRBV2,TGTGCCAGCACCAAGGGGCTGATCACAGATACGCAGTATTTT,CASTKGLITDTQYF
many,-,TRBJ2-1,TRBV30,TGTGCCTGGCGGGACGTTCACAATGAGCAGTTCTTC,CAWRDVHNEQFF
many,-,TRBJ2-7,TRBV27,TGTGCCAGCAGGGTGGACAGAGGAGCTAACGAGCAGTACTTC,CASRVDRGANEQYF
many,TRBD1,TRBJ1-1,TRBV5-5,TGTGCCAGCAGTAGGGACAGGGGGCTGGGGAACACTGAAGCTTTCTTT,CASSRDRGLGNTEAFF
many,-,TRBJ2-2,TRBV21-1,TGTGCCAGCAGGCTAGCCTCGAACACCGGGGAGCTGTTTTTT,CASRLASNTGELFF
many,TRBD1,TRBJ1-1,TRBV3-1,TGTGCCAGCAGCCCCCGGACAGGACGGAACACTGAAGCTTTCTTT,CASSPRTGRNTEAFF
many,-,TRBJ1-1,TRBV28,TGTGCCGGCGGGGGGGGGTCCTTGAACACTGAAGCTTTCTTT,CAGGGGSLNTEAFF
-,TRBD1,TRBJ2-1,TRBV6-2/TRBV6-3,TGTGCCAGCAGTCCGGGACAGGGACTAAGGGAGTTCTTC,CASSPGQGLREFF
many,TRBD1,TRBJ1-2,TRBV20-1,TGCAGTGCAAGGACAGGGCTTAACTATGGCTACACCTTC,CSARTGLNYGYTF
many,-,TRBJ1-1,TRBV18,TGTGCCAGCTCACCTCAGGGAAATGAAGCTTTCTTT,CASSPQGNEAFF
many,TRBD2,TRBJ2-1,TRBV9,TGTGCCAGCAGCGTAGGGGGACTAGCGAACAATGAGCAGTTCTTC,CASSVGGLANNEQFF
many,-,TRBJ1-3,TRBV7-2,TGTGCCAGCAGCTTGGGGGGGAGGACAAGGTTCTCTGGAAACACCATATATTTT,CASSLGGRTRFSGNTIYF
many,TRBD1,TRBJ2-7,TRBV20-1,TGCAGTGCTAGACCTTCAGGACAGGGCATCTCCTACGAGCAGTACTTC,CSARPSGQGISYEQYF
many,-,TRBJ1-5,TRBV7-8,TGTGCCAGCAGCGCCAGGGAGGCCAATCAGCCCCAGCATTTT,CASSAREANQPQHF
many,-,TRBJ2-3,TRBV7-8,TGTGCCAGCAGCTTACTAGAAGTCACAGATACGCAGTATTTT,CASSLLEVTDTQYF
-,TRBD1,TRBJ1-2,TRBV6-6,TGTGCCAGCAGTTACTCGGGACAGGGAGTAACCATTTTGACCTTC,CASSYSGQGVTILTF
many,-,TRBJ2-5,TRBV5-1,TGCGCCAGCAGCTTGGCGGCAGAAGAGACCCAGTACTTC,CASSLAAEETQYF
many,-,TRBJ1-2,TRBV20-1,TGCAGTGCAGCCCCTCCTAGGACGAGCGGGGTAGGCTACACCTTC,CSAAPPRTSGVGYTF
many,-,TRBJ2-2,TRBV24-1,TGTGCCACCAGTGATAACCAAGGACACATCACCGGGGAGCTGTTTTTT,CATSDNQGHITGELFF
-,-,TRBJ2-7,TRBV6-5,TGTGCCAGCAGTTACCGTTCGGAACTTCCCTACGAGCAGTACTTC,CASSYRSELPYEQYF
many,-,TRBJ1-1,TRBV6-5,TGTGCCAGCAGTTATTACGGGGCGTCGGCTGAAGCTTTCTTT,CASSYYGASAEAFF
many,-,TRBJ1-2,TRBV7-8,TGTGCCAGCAGCTTAGCGCCAGCGAGAAACTATGGCTACACCTTC,CASSLAPARNYGYTF
many,TRBD1,TRBJ2-2,TRBV5-1,TGCGCCAGCAGCGTGACAGGGGGCGCTTACGGGGAGCTGTTTTTT,CASSVTGGAYGELFF
many,-,TRBJ2-5,TRBV29-1,TGCAGCGCCAGGAGTAGGCAGGGGACAGAGACCCAGTACTTC,CSARSRQGTETQYF
many,-,TRBJ2-5,TRBV20-1,TGCAGTGCCCGTGGCCTTAAGGGGGTTTGGGAGACCCAGTACTTC,CSARGLKGVWETQYF
-,-,TRBJ2-4,TRBV7-2,TGTGCCAGCATCCCGGGGCTCGCCAAAAACATTCAGTACTTC,CASIPGLAKNIQYF
many,-,TRBJ1-1,TRBV5-5,TGTGCCAGCAGCCCGGCGGGGGCACGGAACACTGAAGCTTTCTTT,CASSPAGARNTEAFF
-,-,TRBJ1-3,TRBV7-6,TGTGCCAGCAGCGCCCCCGGGGCAGAGACTGGAAACACCATATATTTC,CASSAPGAETGNTIYF
many,-,TRBJ2-3,TRBV28,TGTGCCAGCGATCGGGTCGGATCCGGTACGCAGTATTTT,CASDRVGSGTQYF
few,-,TRBJ1-2,TRBV20-1,TGCAGTGCTAGAGATCTGAAACAGAACTATGGCTACACCTTC,CSARDLKQNYGYTF
-,-,TRBJ2-3,TRBV11-2,TGTGCCAGCAGCTTTCAGGGAAGGTGGATAGATACGCAGTATTTT,CASSFQGRWIDTQYF
many,-,TRBJ1-2,TRBV12-3/TRBV12-4,TGTGCCAGCAGTTTACCCCGTGGCAGGAAAGGTGGCTACACCTTC,CASSLPRGRKGGYTF
many,-,TRBJ2-3,TRBV2,TGTGCCAGCACCTTGGGGCTAGTCACAGATACGCAGTATTTT,CASTLGLVTDTQYF
many,-,TRBJ1-6,TRBV7-6,TGTGCCAGCAGCTTACTCCTAAGGGAAGGTCCGGGCTCACCCCTCCACTTT,CASSLLLREGPGSPLHF
many,-,TRBJ1-1,TRBV18,TGTGCCAGCTCACGAGGGGCGGGGGACACTGAAGCTTTCTTT,CASSRGAGDTEAFF
many,-,TRBJ2-2,TRBV20-1,TGCAGTGCTAGTTGGGGTAACACCGGGGAGCTGTTTTTT,CSASWGNTGELFF
many,-,TRBJ2-7,TRBV7-8,TGTGCCAGCAGCCCGGGGAGAGTTTACGAGCAGTACTTC,CASSPGRVYEQYF
many,TRBD1,TRBJ1-1,TRBV5-1,TGCGCCAGCCTCCCCCAGGGGGCAAGCACTGAAGCTTTCTTT,CASLPQGASTEAFF
many,-,TRBJ2-2,TRBV7-7,TGTGCCAGCAGCGAGCTCCAGGGTGCGAACACCGGGGAGCTGTTTTTT,CASSELQGANTGELFF
many,-,TRBJ2-1,TRBV11-3,TGTGCCAGCAGAGGGTATAATGAGCAGTTCTTC,CASRGYNEQFF
many,TRBD1,TRBJ1-5,TRBV6-2/TRBV6-3,TGTGCCAGCACCCAACGGGGGACAGGGTATGGGCAGCCCCAGCATTTT,CASTQRGTGYGQPQHF
many,TRBD2,TRBJ2-6,TRBV7-8,TGTGCCAGCAGCTTAGTGGTAGCGGGGGGCTCTGGGGCCAACGTCCTGACTTTC,CASSLVVAGGSGANVLTF